The clone carrying this T cell receptor beta chain was found a few times. As yet, its antigen is unknown. This sample was included in a study of regulatory T cells in long-lasting Graves disease. Notes on the study in general: Possibly, accuracy suffered from the small sample size. Favored usage of TRBV28, TRBJ1-2 and TRBJ2-5 was recorded in persistent disease. The TCR repertoire of persistent Graves' patients was less diverse than that of newly diagnosed ones.

Time point noted: newly diagnosed GD, antithyroid drugs for less than 3 months. There was RNA extracted from PBMCs, and the TCR library was made from it. Assembly of TCR beta libraries relied on iRepertoire HTBI primers together with Arm-PCR of CDR3 regions. TCRdb redid the calling of the multiplex PCR reads with MiXCR, one entry per CDR3 protein. The sample shows 420,000 or so distinct CDR3 sequences, about a sixth of them seen only once. Between the trimmed V and J ends, which lost 0 bases and 1 base, there was a span of 4 bases. Germline V gene lookup returns CDR1 GTSNPN and CDR2 SVGIG (reference sequence). There are 13 residues in the CDR3. This sample also appeared in a second study, on T cells in Graves' hyperthyroidism and ophthalmopathy. As that report states: Patients were aged 18 to 65, had disease duration under 2 months, and had newly diagnosed hyperthyroidism.

The source is a woman aged 18 to 35 with Graves disease. The rearrangement uses TRBV30 and TRBJ1-3; unclear D gene. Source: peripheral blood mononuclear cells (PBMCs), taken at new diagnosis, from a patient treated with antithyroid drugs. CDR3 loop: CAWSVRSGNTIYF. The CDR3 DNA reads as TGTGCCTGGAGTGTAAGATCTGGAAACACCATATATTTT. Together with reference TRBV30 and TRBJ1-3, the CDR3 gives the full variable domain: SQTIHQWPATLVQPVGSPLSLECTVEGTSNPNLYWYRQAAGRGLQLLFYSVGIGQISSEVPQNLSASRPQDRQFILSSKKLLLSDSGFYLCAWSVRSGNTIYFGEGSWLTVV.